This T cell receptor beta chain was sequenced in a study of T-cell reconstitution after alpha-beta-depleted transplantation in children. The CDR3 is made up of 16 amino acids. Unmatched junction bases numbered 6, after V lost 6 bases and J lost 1 base. CDR1 is DFQATT, CDR2 SNEGSKA, per germline (reference sequence). Unique molecular identifiers were used in preparing the TCRbeta library. TCRdb used MiXCR to reprocess the PCR reads, holding one entry per CDR3 protein. The sample lists some 400,000 distinct CDR3 sequences; around 20% were seen once. The sequencing here drew on PBMCs from the stem cell graft donor, taken from the stem cell graft. V and J are TRBV20-1 and TRBJ2-3, with 14 positions matching TRBD2. The source of this sequence is a human donor who donated a stem cell graft to a child with acute myeloid leukemia. CDR3 loop: CSAPGTSGRGTDTQYF. The CDR3 nucleotides read TGCAGTGCCCCCGGGACTAGCGGGAGAGGCACAGATACGCAGTATTTT.